These 11 T cell receptor beta chains were all obtained from the same sample, sequenced in a study of T cells in Graves' hyperthyroidism and ophthalmopathy. TCR beta CDR3 sequences were amplified from RNA transcripts. The HTBI primer set served for first-round RT-PCR of the TCR CDR3. TCRdb re-derived calls from the multiplex PCR reads in MiXCR, one entry per CDR3 protein. Of hundreds of thousands of distinct CDR3 sequences listed, over 35% are singletons. The sequenced material came from blood. Every receptor here comes from a man between 18 and 29 years old with Graves' hyperthyroidism.

The chain is built from TRBV7-2 and TRBJ1-6; possibly TRBD1 for D (6 bases). CDR3 length equals 11 residues. CDR1 is SGHTA, CDR2 FQGNSA, per germline. V was pared by 3 bases and J by 14 bases, with 8 bases between. The CDR3 coding sequence is TGTGCCAGCAGCTTCCCAGGGGCCCTCCACTTT. Its translation is CASSFPGALHF.

In its sample, this clonotype was seen many times. The chain is built from TRBV7-9 and TRBJ1-4, with TRBD1 matching 10 bases. Germline V gene lookup returns CDR1 SEHNR and CDR2 FQNEAQ (reference sequence). Trimming took 4 bases from V and 6 from J; bases not matched to a gene: 2. The CDR3 spans 14 residues. The CDR3 bases are TGTGCCAGCAGCTCCGGACAGGGGGATGAAAAACTGTTTTTT. Its translation: CASSSGQGDEKLFF.

CDR3 residues: CSARAPQGTYEQYF. CDR3 sequence (DNA): TGCAGTGCTAGAGCTCCACAGGGAACCTACGAGCAGTACTTC. This chain joins TRBV20-1 and TRBJ2-7, with D maybe TRBD1 (6 bases). This CDR3 spans 14 amino acids. V was clipped by 1 base and J by 2 bases, with 12 bases between them. Germline V gene lookup returns CDR1 DFQATT and CDR2 SNEGSKA (reference sequence).

This clonotype was seen at least ten times. The V and J genes are TRBV10-3 and TRBJ2-7; TRBD2 might be the D (5 bases). This CDR3 is 16 amino acids long. Trimming took 0 bases from V and 1 from J, leaving 13 bases between them. The germline V gene has CDR1 ENHRY and CDR2 SYGVKD. The CDR3 loop is CAISESMTGNSYEQYF. DNA of the CDR3: TGTGCCATCAGTGAGTCGATGACCGGGAATTCCTACGAGCAGTACTTC.

Only a few counts were recorded for this clonotype. The V gene is TRBV20-1, the J gene TRBJ2-7; D is perhaps TRBD2 (5 bases). CDR1 DFQATT and CDR2 SNEGSKA come from the germline V gene (reference sequence). Trimming removed 3 bases at V and 2 bases at J, with 20 bases between. This CDR3 spans 16 amino acids. The CDR3 spells CSARMNRGDIAYEQYF. CDR3 nucleotides: TGCAGTGCTAGGATGAACCGGGGAGATATAGCCTACGAGCAGTACTTC.

The CDR3 sequence is CAILTGGRPDYGYTF. Here the CDR3 DNA reads TGTGCCATCCTGACGGGGGGGCGCCCCGACTATGGCTACACCTTC. The rearrangement joins TRBV6-1 to TRBJ1-2; D possibly corresponds to TRBD1 (6 bases). V lost 10 bases and J 3 bases, leaving 21 bases between the germline ends. CDR1 is MNHNS, CDR2 SASEGT, per germline. The CDR3 contains 15 residues.

This clonotype has at least ten counts. The chain has TRBV12-3 or TRBV12-4 and TRBJ2-2; no clear D. Trimming removed 10 bases at V and 10 bases at J, with 10 bases between. The CDR3 sequence is 10 residues long. CDR3 region: CATYSEELFF. The CDR3 DNA is TGTGCCACATATTCGGAGGAGCTGTTTTTT.

This clonotype occurred many times. The chain joins TRBV6-5 to TRBJ1-2; a weak D match, TRBD1 (5 bases). V was clipped by 5 bases and J by 7 bases, with 14 bases between them. Germline CDR1 reads MNHEY; CDR2 reads SVGAGI. The length of the CDR3 is 13 residues. CDR3 in DNA: TGTGCCAGCAGTCGCGGGACGGTGATTGGCTACACCTTC. The encoded protein is CASSRGTVIGYTF.

This clonotype was seen a few times. The rearrangement uses TRBV7-9 and TRBJ1-6; D call uncertain. Trimming took off 5 bases at V and 11 bases at J, with 16 bases between the two ends. This CDR3 is built from 14 residues. Germline CDR1 and CDR2: SEHNR and FQNEAQ (reference sequence). As DNA, the CDR3 is TGTGCCAGCAGCCCCCCTTTGGGTGGGGCACCCCTCCACTTT. Protein product: CASSPPLGGAPLHF. Looking up the rest from reference TRBV7-9 and TRBJ1-6 gives the full variable domain: DTGVSQNPRHKITKRGQNVTFRCDPISEHNRLYWYRQTLGQGPEFLTYFQNEAQLEKSRLLSDRFSAERPKGSFSTLEIQRTEQGDSAMYLCASSPPLGGAPLHFGNGTRLTVT.

The V and J genes are TRBV11-1 and TRBJ2-5; 7 bases align to TRBD2. The CDR3 runs to 14 residues. Trimming removed 8 bases from V and 3 bases from J; junction bases left unmatched: 9. Per germline, CDR1 SGHAT and CDR2 FQDESV (reference sequence). The CDR3 reads CASCLHLAEETQYF. CDR3 coding DNA: TGTGCCAGCTGCCTTCACCTAGCGGAAGAGACCCAGTACTTC.

The V and J genes are TRBV2 and TRBJ1-6; TRBD1 aligns across 8 bases. The V gene end was trimmed by 7 bases and the J gene end by 0 bases; junction bases not matched to a gene: 5. Germline CDR1 and CDR2: SNHLY and FYNNEI. The CDR3 has 16 amino acids. The CDR3 DNA is TGTGCCAGCAAAGGACAGGGCCTCTCCTATAATTCACCCCTCCACTTT. This encodes CASKGQGLSYNSPLHF.